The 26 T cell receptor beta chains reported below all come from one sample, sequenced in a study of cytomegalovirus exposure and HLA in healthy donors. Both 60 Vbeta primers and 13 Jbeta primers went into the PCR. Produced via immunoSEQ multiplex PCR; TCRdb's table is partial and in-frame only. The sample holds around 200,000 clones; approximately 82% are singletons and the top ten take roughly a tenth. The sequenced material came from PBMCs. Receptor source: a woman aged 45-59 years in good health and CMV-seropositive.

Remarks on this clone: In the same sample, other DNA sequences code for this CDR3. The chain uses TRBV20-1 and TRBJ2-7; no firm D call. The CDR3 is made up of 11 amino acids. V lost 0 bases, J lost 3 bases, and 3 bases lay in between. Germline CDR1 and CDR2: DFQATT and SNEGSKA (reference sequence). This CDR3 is CSARDNYEQYF. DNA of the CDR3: TGCAGTGCTAGAGATAACTACGAGCAGTACTTC.

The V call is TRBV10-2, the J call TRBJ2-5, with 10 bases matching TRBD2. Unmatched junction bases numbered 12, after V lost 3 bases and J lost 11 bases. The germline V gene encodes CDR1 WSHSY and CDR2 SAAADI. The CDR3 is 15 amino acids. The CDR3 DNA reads TGCGCCAGCAGTGATGGGAGCGGGGGGGCGGAGGAGCAGTACTTC. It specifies CASSDGSGGAEEQYF.

The CDR3 DNA reads TGCGCCAGCAGCTACCTACAGGGTCCTGGAAACACCATATATTTT. Its translation is CASSYLQGPGNTIYF. The V call is TRBV5-1, the J call TRBJ1-3; a weak D match, TRBD1 (6 bases). Deletions cut 3 bases from V and 2 bases from J, with 12 bases between. The CDR3 contains 15 residues. Germline V lookup: CDR1 SGHRS, CDR2 YFSETQ.

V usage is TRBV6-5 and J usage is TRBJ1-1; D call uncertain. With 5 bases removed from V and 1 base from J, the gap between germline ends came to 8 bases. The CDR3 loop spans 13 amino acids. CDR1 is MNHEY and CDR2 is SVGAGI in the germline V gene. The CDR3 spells CASSAVGNTEAFF. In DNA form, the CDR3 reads TGTGCCAGCAGTGCAGTTGGGAACACTGAAGCTTTCTTT.

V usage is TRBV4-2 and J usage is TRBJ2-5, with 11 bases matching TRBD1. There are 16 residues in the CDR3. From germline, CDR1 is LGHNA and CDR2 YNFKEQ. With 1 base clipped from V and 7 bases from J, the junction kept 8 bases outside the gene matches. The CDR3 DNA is TGTGCCAGCAGCCAAGGGGGACAGGGGGGTTCGGGGACCCAGTACTTC. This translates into CASSQGGQGGSGTQYF.

The CDR3 DNA is TGCGCCAGCAGCCAAGGGGGTAGCACTGAAGCTTTCTTT. The encoded protein is CASSQGGSTEAFF. The V call is TRBV5-1, the J call TRBJ1-1, with D possibly being TRBD1 (6 bases). This CDR3 comprises 13 residues. Trimming shortened V by 4 bases and J by 4 bases, and 11 bases separated the two germline ends. Germline V gene data show CDR1 as SGHRS and CDR2 as YFSETQ. Drawing the rest from reference TRBV5-1 and TRBJ1-1, the complete variable domain is KAGVTQTPRYLIKTRGQQVTLSCSPISGHRSVSWYQQTPGQGLQFLFEYFSETQRNKGNFPGRFSGRQFSNSRSEMNVSTLELGDSALYLCASSQGGSTEAFFGQGTRLTVV.

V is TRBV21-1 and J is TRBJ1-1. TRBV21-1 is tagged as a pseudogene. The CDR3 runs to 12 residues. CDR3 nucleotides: TGTGCCAGCAGCAAAACCTCGGTGAGGGCTTTCTTT. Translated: CASSKTSVRAFF.

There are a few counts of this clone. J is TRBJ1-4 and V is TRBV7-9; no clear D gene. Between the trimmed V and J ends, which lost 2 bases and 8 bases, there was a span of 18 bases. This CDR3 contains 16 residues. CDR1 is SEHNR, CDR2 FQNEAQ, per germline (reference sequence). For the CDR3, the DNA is TGTGCCAGCAGCTTAAGATCCGGGATGGACGACGAAAAACTGTTTTTT. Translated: CASSLRSGMDDEKLFF. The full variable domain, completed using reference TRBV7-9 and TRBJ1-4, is DTGVSQNPRHKITKRGQNVTFRCDPISEHNRLYWYRQTLGQGPEFLTYFQNEAQLEKSRLLSDRFSAERPKGSFSTLEIQRTEQGDSAMYLCASSLRSGMDDEKLFFGSGTQLSVL.

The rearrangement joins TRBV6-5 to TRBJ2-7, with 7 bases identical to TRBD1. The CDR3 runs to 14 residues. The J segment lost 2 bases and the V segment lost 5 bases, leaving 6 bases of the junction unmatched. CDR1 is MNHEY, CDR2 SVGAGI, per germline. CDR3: CASSATRGTYEQYF. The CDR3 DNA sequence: TGTGCCAGCAGTGCAACCAGGGGGACCTACGAGCAGTACTTC.

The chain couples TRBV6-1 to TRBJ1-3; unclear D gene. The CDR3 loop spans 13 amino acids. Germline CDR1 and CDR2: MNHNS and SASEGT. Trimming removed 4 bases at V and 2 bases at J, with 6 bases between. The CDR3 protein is CASSVPAGNTIYF. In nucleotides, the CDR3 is TGTGCCAGCAGTGTTCCAGCTGGAAACACCATATATTTT.

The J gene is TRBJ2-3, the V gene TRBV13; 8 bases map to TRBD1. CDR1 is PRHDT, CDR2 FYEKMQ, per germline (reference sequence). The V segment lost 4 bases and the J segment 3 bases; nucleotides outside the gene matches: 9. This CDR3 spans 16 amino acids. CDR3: CASSSALRGLTDTQYF. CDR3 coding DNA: TGTGCCAGCAGCTCAGCGCTCAGGGGGCTTACAGATACGCAGTATTTT.

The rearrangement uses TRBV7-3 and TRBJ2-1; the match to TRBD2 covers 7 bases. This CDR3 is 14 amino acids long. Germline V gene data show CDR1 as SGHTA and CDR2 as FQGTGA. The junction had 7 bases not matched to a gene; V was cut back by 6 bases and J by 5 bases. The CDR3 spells CASSPGTNNNEQFF. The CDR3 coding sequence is TGTGCCAGCAGTCCCGGGACTAATAACAATGAGCAGTTCTTC.

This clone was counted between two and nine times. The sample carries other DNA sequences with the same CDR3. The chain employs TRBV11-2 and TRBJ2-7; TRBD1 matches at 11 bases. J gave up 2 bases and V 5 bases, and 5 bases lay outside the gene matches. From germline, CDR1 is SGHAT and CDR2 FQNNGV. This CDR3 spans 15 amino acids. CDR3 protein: CASSPGTGGPYEQYF. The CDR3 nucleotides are TGTGCCAGCAGCCCCGGGACAGGGGGTCCCTACGAGCAGTACTTC.

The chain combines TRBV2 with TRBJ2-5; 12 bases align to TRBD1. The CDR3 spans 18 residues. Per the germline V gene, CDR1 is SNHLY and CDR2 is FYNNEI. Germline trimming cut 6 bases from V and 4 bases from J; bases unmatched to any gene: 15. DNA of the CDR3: TGTGCCAGCAGAGGCTCCCGGGACAGGGGGCGGGGGGCAGAGACCCAGTACTTC. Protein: CASRGSRDRGRGAETQYF.

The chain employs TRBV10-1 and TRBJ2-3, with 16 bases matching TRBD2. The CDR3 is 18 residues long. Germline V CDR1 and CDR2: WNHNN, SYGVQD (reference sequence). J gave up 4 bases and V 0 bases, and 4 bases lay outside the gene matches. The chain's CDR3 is CASSESGLAGGHPDTQYF. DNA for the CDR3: TGCGCCAGCAGTGAGTCGGGACTAGCGGGGGGGCATCCAGATACGCAGTATTTT.

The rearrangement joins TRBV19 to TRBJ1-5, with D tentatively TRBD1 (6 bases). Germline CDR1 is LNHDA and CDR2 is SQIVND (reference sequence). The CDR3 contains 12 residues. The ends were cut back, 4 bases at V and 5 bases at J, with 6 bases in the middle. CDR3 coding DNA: TGTGCCAGTAGTAGGACAGATCAGCCCCAGCATTTT. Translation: CASSRTDQPQHF.

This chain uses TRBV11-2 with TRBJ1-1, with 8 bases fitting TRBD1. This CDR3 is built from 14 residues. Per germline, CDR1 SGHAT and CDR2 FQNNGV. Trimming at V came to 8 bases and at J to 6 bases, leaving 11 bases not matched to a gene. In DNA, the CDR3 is TGTGCCAGCGGCCGGACAGGGAAAATCGCTGAAGCTTTCTTT. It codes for CASGRTGKIAEAFF.

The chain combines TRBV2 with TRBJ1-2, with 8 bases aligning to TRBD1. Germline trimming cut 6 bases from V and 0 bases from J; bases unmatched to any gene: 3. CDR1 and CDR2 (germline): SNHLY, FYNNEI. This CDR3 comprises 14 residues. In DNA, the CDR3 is TGTGCCAGCAGGCTACAGGGGGCTAACTATGGCTACACCTTC. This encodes CASRLQGANYGYTF.

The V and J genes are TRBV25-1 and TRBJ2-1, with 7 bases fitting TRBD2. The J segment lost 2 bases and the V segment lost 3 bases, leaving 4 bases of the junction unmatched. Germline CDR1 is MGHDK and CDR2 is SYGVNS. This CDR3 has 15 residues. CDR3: CASSESGAAYNEQFF. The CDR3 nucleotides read TGTGCCAGCAGTGAGAGCGGGGCCGCCTACAATGAGCAGTTCTTC.

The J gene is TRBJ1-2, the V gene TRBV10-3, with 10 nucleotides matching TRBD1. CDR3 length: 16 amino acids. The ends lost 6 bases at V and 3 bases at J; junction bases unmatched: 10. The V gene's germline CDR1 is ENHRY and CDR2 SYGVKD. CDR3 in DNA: TGTGCCATCAGCCCTCAGATGACAGGGGGCGACTATGGCTACACCTTC. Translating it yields CAISPQMTGGDYGYTF.

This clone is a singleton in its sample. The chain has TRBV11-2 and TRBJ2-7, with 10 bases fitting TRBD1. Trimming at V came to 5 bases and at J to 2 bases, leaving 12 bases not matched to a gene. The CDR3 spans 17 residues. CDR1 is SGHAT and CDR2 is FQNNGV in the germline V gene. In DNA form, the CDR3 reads TGTGCCAGCAGCACAAGGTCGGGACAGGGGACCACCTACGAGCAGTACTTC. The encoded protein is CASSTRSGQGTTYEQYF.

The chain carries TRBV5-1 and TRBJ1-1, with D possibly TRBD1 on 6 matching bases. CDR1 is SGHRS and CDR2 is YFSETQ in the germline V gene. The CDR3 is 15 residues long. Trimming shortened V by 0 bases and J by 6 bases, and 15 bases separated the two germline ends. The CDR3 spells CASSLVVGGSPEAFF. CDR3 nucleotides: TGCGCCAGCAGCTTGGTGGTAGGGGGTAGCCCTGAAGCTTTCTTT.

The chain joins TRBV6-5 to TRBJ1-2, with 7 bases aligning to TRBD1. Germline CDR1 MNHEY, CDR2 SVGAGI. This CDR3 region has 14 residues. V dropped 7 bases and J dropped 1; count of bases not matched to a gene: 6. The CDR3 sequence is CASTPGQNNYGYTF. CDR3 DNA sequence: TGTGCCAGCACCCCGGGACAGAATAACTATGGCTACACCTTC.

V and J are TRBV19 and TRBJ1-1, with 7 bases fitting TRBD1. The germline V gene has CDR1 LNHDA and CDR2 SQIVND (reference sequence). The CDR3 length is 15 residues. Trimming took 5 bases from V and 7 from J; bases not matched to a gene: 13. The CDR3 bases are TGTGCCAGTAGTTTAAGGACAGGCGCCGATTTTGAAGCTTTCTTT. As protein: CASSLRTGADFEAFF.

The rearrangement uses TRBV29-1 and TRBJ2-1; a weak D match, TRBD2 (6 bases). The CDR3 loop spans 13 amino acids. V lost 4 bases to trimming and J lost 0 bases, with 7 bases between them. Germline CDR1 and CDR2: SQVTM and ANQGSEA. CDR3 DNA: TGCAGCGTTGGGGAGGCCTCCTACAATGAGCAGTTCTTC. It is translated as CSVGEASYNEQFF.

CDR3 nucleotides: TGCGCCAGCAGCTTGGCCGACAGTAATGGCTACACCTTC. Translation: CASSLADSNGYTF. This chain uses TRBV5-1 with TRBJ1-2; a weak D match, TRBD1 (5 bases). Deletions cut 0 bases from V and 6 bases from J, with 9 bases between. The CDR3 runs 13 residues. The germline CDR1 and CDR2 sequences are SGHRS and YFSETQ. The full variable domain, rest sourced from reference TRBV5-1 and TRBJ1-2, is KAGVTQTPRYLIKTRGQQVTLSCSPISGHRSVSWYQQTPGQGLQFLFEYFSETQRNKGNFPGRFSGRQFSNSRSEMNVSTLELGDSALYLCASSLADSNGYTFGSGTRLTVV.